Listed below are T cell receptor beta chains from one sample, sequenced in a study of T cell responses to AZD1222 COVID-19 vaccine. Sequencing used immunoSEQ multiplex PCR; TCRdb keeps in-frame clones, though not all of them. Found here are some 150,000 clones, roughly nine tenths of them singletons; the top ten hold 4.4%. The sample was peripheral blood, taken on day 0 of MenACWY control vaccination. These receptors came from an adult in good health. CDR3s include the opening cysteine and the closing phenylalanine or tryptophan. Fields, in order: CDR3 length, V gene, CDR3 protein.

length: 15; V: TRBV5-6; CDR3: CASSFLDRAHYGYTF
length: 15; V: TRBV5-1; CDR3: CASSLGGILSHEQYF
length: 14; V: TRBV10-3; CDR3: CAISEAGQFYEQYF
length: 15; V: TRBV10-2; CDR3: CASSEVLSGANVLTF
length: 14; V: TRBV10-3; CDR3: CTTWTGGTFAEAFF
length: 11; V: TRBV19; CDR3: CASSIRVEAFF
length: 13; V: TRBV3-1/TRBV3-2; CDR3: CASSRVRSEELFF
length: 15; V: TRBV19; CDR3: CASSIAHTRNTEAFF
length: 13; V: TRBV18; CDR3: CASSPGGTDTQYF
length: 14; V: TRBV10-3; CDR3: CAIRGTVSSYEQYF